This T cell receptor beta chain was profiled in a study of response to subunit inactivated influenza vaccine. Each CDR3 protein gets one entry after TCRdb re-called the RT-PCR reads with MiXCR. The table lists about 780,000 distinct CDR3 sequences, around 18% of them singletons. V trimming: 2 bases; J trimming: 3 bases; junction bases outside the gene matches: 7. The length of the CDR3 is 16 residues. The germline V gene encodes CDR1 SEHNR and CDR2 FQNEAQ (reference sequence). This clonotype occurred a few times. No antigen is known for it. Notes on the study in general: It was the authors' suggestion that each seasonal influenza vaccination recruits few new T cells.

This clonotype originated in a man aged 50 to 60 who received an inactivated influenza vaccine. The gene calls are TRBV7-9 and TRBJ2-3; TRBD2 matches 8 bases. Sequenced material: PBMCs from blood, taken 4 to 6 days after vaccination. CDR3 DNA sequence: TGTGCCAGCAGCTTATGGGCGGGAGGACAAACAGATACGCAGTATTTT. Residues: CASSLWAGGQTDTQYF.